The 32 T cell receptor beta chains listed next were all sequenced from one sample in a study of blood T cell repertoires in COVID-19. Some clones are missing from TCRdb's copy, which holds only in-frame ones; the method was immunoSEQ multiplex PCR. The sample consists of about 410,000 clones, less than 95% of them appearing once. Sequencing input: PBMCs or T cells enriched from blood (not recorded which). These TCRs come from a man between 18 and 29 years old who had recovered from COVID-19.

Only a few counts were recorded for this clone. The chain recombines TRBV6-5 with TRBJ2-1; maybe TRBD2 (6 bases). V was clipped by 5 bases and J by 9 bases, with 14 bases between them. CDR1 and CDR2 from the germline V gene are MNHEY and SVGAGI. The length of the CDR3 is 13 residues. DNA of the CDR3: TGTGCCAGCAGTAGAAATTCCGGGGGTGAGCAGTTCTTC. Encoded protein: CASSRNSGGEQFF.

This rearrangement joins TRBV10-1 to TRBJ2-2; maybe TRBD1 (6 bases). The V gene's germline CDR1 is WNHNN and CDR2 SYGVQD (reference sequence). Trimming cost V 4 bases and J 2 bases, with 14 bases left between them. The CDR3 runs to 16 residues. The chain's CDR3 is CASSGWTVPNTGELFF. The CDR3 nucleotides are TGCGCCAGCAGTGGGTGGACAGTTCCAAACACCGGGGAGCTGTTTTTT.

CDR3 residues: CASSSRDRGIYEQYF. CDR3 nucleotides: TGTGCCAGCAGCAGTCGGGACAGGGGAATCTACGAGCAGTACTTC. The V gene is TRBV28, the J gene TRBJ2-7, with TRBD1 identical over 10 bases. CDR3 size: 15 residues. Trimming at V came to 6 bases and at J to 3 bases, leaving 8 bases not matched to a gene. Per the germline V gene, CDR1 is MDHEN and CDR2 is SYDVKM.

V and J are TRBV3-1 (or the pseudogene TRBV3-2) and TRBJ1-5, with 9 bases fitting TRBD1. Germline trimming cut 4 bases from V and 5 bases from J; bases unmatched to any gene: 3. Germline-derived CDR1 and CDR2 are LGHDT and YNNKEL (reference sequence). CDR3 length equals 14 residues. The CDR3 nucleotides read TGTGCCAGCAGCCCTGACAGGGGGGATCAGCCCCAGCATTTT. This sequence encodes CASSPDRGDQPQHF.

The genes are TRBV7-2 and TRBJ2-7; TRBD1 matches at 10 bases. The CDR3 is 15 residues long. Losses at the gene ends were 5 bases for V and 3 bases for J; bases not matched to a gene: 7. Germline assignment: CDR1 SGHTA and CDR2 FQGNSA. In nucleotides, the CDR3 is TGTGCCAGCAGCGCCGACAGGGGGCGAGTCTACGAGCAGTACTTC. Translating gives CASSADRGRVYEQYF.

The DNA of the CDR3 is TGTGCCAGTAGTATTAGGAGACAGGGTCGGTATGGCTACACCTTC. Residues: CASSIRRQGRYGYTF. The rearrangement joins TRBV19 to TRBJ1-2, with 7 bases identical to TRBD1. Germline V gives CDR1 LNHDA, CDR2 SQIVND (reference sequence). CDR3 size: 15 residues. The V gene end was trimmed by 3 bases and the J gene end by 5 bases; junction bases not matched to a gene: 9.

The chain links TRBV6-5 to TRBJ2-5, with TRBD1 identical over 8 bases. Germline trimming cut 5 bases from V and 5 bases from J; bases unmatched to any gene: 10. CDR3 length equals 15 residues. Per germline, CDR1 MNHEY and CDR2 SVGAGI. As DNA, the CDR3 is TGTGCCAGCAGTCCGGACAGGGTGATAGGGGAGACCCAGTACTTC. Translation gives CASSPDRVIGETQYF.

CDR3 region: CASSLGGLAGAIEQFF. The CDR3 DNA is TGCGCCAGCAGCTTGGGAGGACTAGCGGGAGCTATTGAGCAGTTCTTC. The chain employs TRBV5-1 and TRBJ2-1; 13 nucleotides align to TRBD2. V dropped 0 bases and J dropped 9; count of bases not matched to a gene: 6. The CDR3 has 16 amino acids. Germline CDR1 SGHRS, CDR2 YFSETQ.

The chain uses TRBV27 and TRBJ1-5; D ambiguous. The V gene lost 5 bases and the J gene lost 0 bases, with 5 bases spanning the gap. Germline V gives CDR1 MNHEY, CDR2 SMNVEV (reference sequence). The CDR3 totals 13 residues. The CDR3 region is CASSAVSNQPQHF. The DNA for the CDR3 is TGTGCCAGCAGTGCAGTTAGCAATCAGCCCCAGCATTTT.

In DNA form, the CDR3 reads TGTGCCAGCAGCCAAGATGGGGCGGGAGTCCCCTCCAATGAGCAGTTCTTC. Translating it yields CASSQDGAGVPSNEQFF. The J gene is TRBJ2-1, the V gene TRBV3-1 (or the pseudogene TRBV3-2); 7 bases match TRBD2. Per the germline V gene, CDR1 is LGHDT and CDR2 is YNNKEL (reference sequence). With 0 bases clipped from V and 6 bases from J, the junction kept 11 bases outside the gene matches. This CDR3 region has 17 residues.

V is TRBV28 and J is TRBJ2-3; 12 nucleotides match TRBD2. Per germline, CDR1 MDHEN and CDR2 SYDVKM. The CDR3 covers 16 residues. After removal of 1 base from V and 2 bases from J, the junction contained 1 base not matched to a gene. The CDR3 protein is CASSLSSGRVTDTQYF. CDR3 bases: TGTGCCAGCAGTTTATCTAGCGGGAGGGTCACAGATACGCAGTATTTT.

The gene calls are TRBV5-1 and TRBJ1-6, with 7 bases that match TRBD1. Per the germline V gene, CDR1 is SGHRS and CDR2 is YFSETQ. V dropped 2 bases and J dropped 9; count of bases not matched to a gene: 14. CDR3 length: 17 amino acids. The chain's CDR3 is CASSFGPRQGSGSPLHF. In DNA form, the CDR3 reads TGCGCCAGCAGCTTTGGACCACGACAGGGTTCGGGTTCACCCCTCCACTTT. The whole variable domain, filled in from reference TRBV5-1 and TRBJ1-6, reads KAGVTQTPRYLIKTRGQQVTLSCSPISGHRSVSWYQQTPGQGLQFLFEYFSETQRNKGNFPGRFSGRQFSNSRSEMNVSTLELGDSALYLCASSFGPRQGSGSPLHFGNGTRLTVT.

This chain links TRBV5-5 with TRBJ2-1; D may be TRBD2 (6 bases). Trimming took off 4 bases at V and 6 bases at J, with 17 bases between the two ends. The germline V gene has CDR1 SGHKS and CDR2 YYEKEE (reference sequence). The CDR3 contains 15 residues. The CDR3 protein is CASSLLAGSGNEQFF. The CDR3 DNA reads TGTGCCAGCAGCCTGCTCGCGGGAAGTGGCAATGAGCAGTTCTTC. Full variable domain (remainder filled in from reference TRBV5-5 and TRBJ2-1): DAGVTQSPTHLIKTRGQQVTLRCSPISGHKSVSWYQQVLGQGPQFIFQYYEKEERGRGNFPDRFSARQFPNYSSELNVNALLLGDSALYLCASSLLAGSGNEQFFGPGTRLTVL.

Regarding this clone: It is unclear where the CDR3 begins or ends on the DNA, so no DNA is shown, and the CDR3 is as TCRdb lists it. CDR3 in amino acids: CASSSSDRQNTEAFF. J is TRBJ1-1 and V is TRBV6-6; the table's D call of TRBD1 was not tested on the DNA. The CDR3 spans 15 amino acids, including both terminal residues. Germline loops: CDR1 MNHNY, CDR2 SVGAGI (reference sequence).

The chain has TRBV5-1 and TRBJ1-2; possible D gene TRBD1, 6 bases. Germline CDR1 reads SGHRS; CDR2 reads YFSETQ. The length of the CDR3 is 13 residues. V gave up 0 bases and J gave up 6 bases, with 9 bases separating them. DNA for the CDR3: TGCGCCAGCAGCTTGGGCAGGGGAGATGGCTACACCTTC. Translated: CASSLGRGDGYTF.

The rearrangement links TRBV7-6 to TRBJ2-7; a possible D gene is TRBD1 (6 bases). Germline V gene sequence: CDR1 SGHVS, CDR2 FNYEAQ. The CDR3 is 13 amino acids. V was pared by 5 bases and J by 1 base, with 9 bases between. The DNA of the CDR3 is TGTGCCAGCAGCCCCGGGACATCCTACGAGCAGTACTTC. It codes for CASSPGTSYEQYF.

This CDR3 reads CASDGGNTEAFF. DNA of the CDR3: TGTGCCAGCGACGGGGGGAACACTGAAGCTTTCTTT. V is TRBV19 and J is TRBJ1-1; weak D call: TRBD1 (5 bases). V lost 9 bases, J lost 1 base, and 9 bases lay in between. The CDR3 has 12 residues. Looked up from germline, CDR1 is LNHDA and CDR2 is SQIVND (reference sequence).

V usage is TRBV3-1 (or the pseudogene TRBV3-2) and J usage is TRBJ1-1; a possible D gene is TRBD1 (5 bases). Trimming cost V 1 base and J 1 base, with 13 bases left between them. The CDR3 spans 16 residues. Germline CDR1 is LGHDT and CDR2 is YNNKEL (reference sequence). CDR3 in amino acids: CASSQGAGRGNTEAFF. The CDR3 DNA is TGTGCCAGCAGCCAAGGGGCAGGGCGGGGGAACACTGAAGCTTTCTTT.

This chain uses TRBV10-3 with TRBJ2-3; D gene unclear. Germline-derived CDR1 and CDR2 are ENHRY and SYGVKD. V lost 3 bases and J lost 3, with 7 bases in between. This CDR3 spans 13 amino acids. DNA for the CDR3: TGTGCCATCAGTGACCTGAGTACAGATACGCAGTATTTT. This codes for CAISDLSTDTQYF.

This clone was detected a few times. The DNA for the CDR3 is TGTGCCAGCAGCATCACCGGGACTAGCGGGAGAGGGCAGTTCTTC. It translates to CASSITGTSGRGQFF. V is TRBV7-9 and J is TRBJ2-1, with TRBD2 identical over 14 bases. The CDR3 consists of 15 residues. Per the germline V gene, CDR1 is SEHNR and CDR2 is FQNEAQ (reference sequence). The junction had 9 bases not matched to a gene; V was cut back by 5 bases and J by 12 bases.

The rearrangement joins TRBV2 to TRBJ2-3; a weak D match, TRBD1 (5 bases). The CDR3 has 12 residues. Trimming removed 4 bases from V and 4 bases from J, with 6 bases in between. Germline loops: CDR1 SNHLY, CDR2 FYNNEI. CDR3: CASSGGPDTQYF. DNA for the CDR3: TGTGCCAGCAGTGGGGGCCCAGATACGCAGTATTTT.

With regard to this clone: Additional DNA sequences in this sample encode the identical CDR3. V gene TRBV7-9 combines with J gene TRBJ1-5; no definite D call. Trimming took 2 bases from V and 5 from J, leaving 7 bases between them. Germline V gives CDR1 SEHNR, CDR2 FQNEAQ (reference sequence). The CDR3 is 13 amino acids. The chain's CDR3 is CASSLSGDQPQHF. In nucleotides, the CDR3 is TGTGCCAGCAGCTTATCCGGGGATCAGCCCCAGCATTTT.

The chain is built from TRBV4-1 and TRBJ2-7; TRBD1 matches at 7 bases. J lost 2 bases, V lost 5 bases, and 6 bases had no gene match. The CDR3 has 14 amino acids. Germline V gives CDR1 MGHRA, CDR2 YSYEKL. The CDR3 DNA reads TGCGCCAGCAGCTTAACGGGACAGACCTACGAGCAGTACTTC. It specifies CASSLTGQTYEQYF.

The chain couples TRBV11-3 to TRBJ2-1, with 9 bases aligning to TRBD2. The germline CDR1 and CDR2 sequences are SGHNT and YENEEA. Germline trimming cut 8 bases from V and 8 bases from J; bases unmatched to any gene: 19. This CDR3 is built from 17 residues. CDR3 residues: CASGGLAGGPRMDEQFF. The CDR3 nucleotides read TGTGCCAGCGGCGGCTTGGCGGGAGGGCCGCGTATGGATGAGCAGTTCTTC.

The rearrangement links TRBV6-5 to TRBJ2-5; possible D gene TRBD1, 5 bases. Germline V gene data show CDR1 as MNHEY and CDR2 as SVGAGI. The CDR3 runs 16 residues. Between the trimmed V and J ends, which lost 0 bases and 1 base, there was a span of 12 bases. CDR3 amino acids: CASSYSGRLPQETQYF. As DNA, the CDR3 is TGTGCCAGCAGTTACTCGGGGCGCCTCCCCCAAGAGACCCAGTACTTC.

The chain carries TRBV28 and TRBJ1-5; D not certain. Germline lookup yields CDR1 MDHEN and CDR2 SYDVKM. Trimming took 5 bases from V and 6 from J, leaving 11 bases between them. The CDR3 contains 13 residues. Here the CDR3 reads CASSPHGGQPQHF. The CDR3 coding sequence is TGTGCCAGCAGTCCACACGGAGGTCAGCCCCAGCATTTT. Filled out from reference TRBV28 and TRBJ1-5, the complete variable domain reads DVKVTQSSRYLVKRTGEKVFLECVQDMDHENMFWYRQDPGLGLRLIYFSYDVKMKEKGDIPEGYSVSREKKERFSLILESASTNQTSMYLCASSPHGGQPQHFGDGTRLSIL.

V usage is TRBV5-8 and J usage is TRBJ1-2; a possible D gene is TRBD1 (5 bases). The CDR3 consists of 15 residues. Trimming removed 1 base at V and 7 bases at J, with 17 bases between. CDR1 SGHTS and CDR2 YDEGEE come from the germline V gene. The CDR3 reads CASSLPGREEGGYTF. CDR3 nucleotides: TGTGCCAGCAGCTTGCCCGGCAGGGAGGAAGGTGGCTACACCTTC.

This chain's CDR3 is CASSYSLQGNQPQHF. CDR3 bases: TGTGCCAGCAGTTACTCCTTGCAGGGGAACCAGCCCCAGCATTTT. V is TRBV6-6 and J is TRBJ1-5, with D tentatively TRBD1 (6 bases). Germline V lookup: CDR1 MNHNY, CDR2 SVGAGI (reference sequence). The CDR3 runs 15 residues. Trimming took 0 bases from V and 7 from J, leaving 13 bases between them.

The genes are TRBV7-2 and TRBJ1-5; D is uncertain. The V gene's germline CDR1 is SGHTA and CDR2 FQGNSA. Deletions cut 5 bases from V and 4 bases from J, with 9 bases between. The CDR3 runs 13 residues. CDR3 protein: CASSPGINQPQHF. The CDR3 coding sequence is TGTGCCAGCAGCCCAGGAATAAATCAGCCCCAGCATTTT.

This rearrangement joins TRBV4-1 to TRBJ1-3; weak D call: TRBD1 (5 bases). Trimming pared 3 bases from V and 0 bases from J, leaving 12 bases between. This CDR3 contains 16 residues. CDR1 MGHRA and CDR2 YSYEKL come from the germline V gene. CDR3 loop: CASSQGHISSGNTIYF. The CDR3 DNA reads as TGCGCCAGCAGCCAGGGGCACATCAGCTCTGGAAACACCATATATTTT.

The chain employs TRBV10-3 and TRBJ1-5, with a tentative D call TRBD1 (6 bases). CDR1 and CDR2 (germline): ENHRY, SYGVKD. The CDR3 runs 14 residues. Trimming removed 8 bases at V and 2 bases at J, with 13 bases between. The CDR3 sequence is CAIGANRGNQPQHF. CDR3 sequence (DNA): TGTGCCATCGGAGCAAACAGGGGCAATCAGCCCCAGCATTTT.

This clone was counted once. V usage is TRBV6-5 and J usage is TRBJ1-2; 8 nucleotides match TRBD1. The J segment lost 6 bases and the V segment lost 6 bases, leaving 6 bases of the junction unmatched. This CDR3 has 13 residues. CDR1 is MNHEY, CDR2 SVGAGI, per germline. The CDR3 reads CASSYNRGNGYTF. The CDR3 nucleotides are TGTGCCAGCAGCTACAACAGGGGGAATGGCTACACCTTC.